This T cell receptor (beta chain) is drawn from a study of T cell repertoires in cytomegalovirus infection (dated 2019 in TCRdb). Looking at the study overall: The peptide stimulations were aimed at well-studied HLA-B-restricted epitopes as well as recently identified HLA-C-restricted CMV epitopes, whose presentation resists viral immunomodulation. Donor HLA type was relevant to the analysis, as public TCR beta signatures indicated carriage of CMV infection together with the matching HLA type.

Summary of the overall study and its limitations: The ex vivo response was dominated by HLA-C-restricted CMV-specific TCR beta clonotypes, and the single most frequent clonotype in two of eight donors was supplied by these HLA-C-restricted clonotypes. In both this cohort and an independent roughly 400-donor cohort, the cumulative frequency of public TCR beta family members distinguished carriers of CMV infection plus the relevant HLA type.

Instrument on record: Illumina HiSeq 1500. Clones were called with MiXCR by TCRdb after fastp trimmed the public reads at Q25, and only in-frame beta chains were retained. Each entry merges the rows of one CDR3 protein and shows their most common DNA and genes. The sample data list approximately 730,000 distinct CDR3 sequences, and almost 30% of these were observed just once. Jointly, the top ten make up approximately 14% of the sample. This specimen's treatment or condition label, interpreted: in vitro stimulation with specific CMV peptide epitopes to enrich CMV-specific T cells. Here V drops 0 bases and J drops 0 bases, and the junction holds 2 bases not matched to any gene. Inclusive of the bounding cysteine and phenylalanine, the CDR3 is 17 residues long. The kept DNA is CDR3 alone, 51 bases in frame from the first base. From a lookup of the germline V gene (reference sequence), CDR1 and CDR2 are MNHNY and SVGAGI.

This clonotype came up a few times. There is no known antigen for this receptor. Base qualities are not at hand, and no much larger clone is one base apart. The rearrangement combines TRBV6-6 with TRBJ2-5; 12 junctional bases match TRBD2. The sequence derives from a human donor in good health (CMV status not recorded). Some clones in this sample may be carry-over from other donors' samples. The specimen comprised cultured CD8+ T cells from PBMCs, sampled from culture after CMV antigen stimulation. The CDR3 in this case is CASSYSPSGGDQETQYF. The DNA is as follows: TGTGCCAGCAGTTACTCGCCTAGCGGGGGGGACCAAGAGACCCAGTACTTC.